This TCR beta chain was identified in a study of blood T cell repertoires in COVID-19. Study-wide context: In each case, the material was cDNA or gDNA derived from T cells, B-cell-depleted T cells, or PBMCs.

This study enrolled people aged about 18 to 100 from around 26 US geographic areas. Donors were grouped by their self-reported clinical history. Per the authors' pipeline: Estimation of nucleated cell counts was performed using reference gene primer amplification. Clones were sequenced by immunoSEQ multiplex PCR, and TCRdb holds only the in-frame ones, with some missing. V, J and clone size were drawn from that table, and D and trimming were deduced from the DNA. The sample contains 120,000 to 150,000 clones, around 87% of which appear only once. This TCR was sampled from a woman in her thirties or forties who had been exposed to COVID-19. Input material: PBMCs or T cells enriched from blood (not recorded which).

As DNA, the CDR3 is TGTGCCACCAGCACCCGTTCTGCCGGGGAGCTGTTTTTT. This codes for CATSTRSAGELFF. The chain has TRBV15 and TRBJ2-2; no reliable D call. Germline CDR1 and CDR2: LNHNV and YYDKDF (reference sequence). The CDR3 totals 13 residues. The V end lost 4 bases, the J end lost 6 bases, and 9 bases lay between the germline ends.